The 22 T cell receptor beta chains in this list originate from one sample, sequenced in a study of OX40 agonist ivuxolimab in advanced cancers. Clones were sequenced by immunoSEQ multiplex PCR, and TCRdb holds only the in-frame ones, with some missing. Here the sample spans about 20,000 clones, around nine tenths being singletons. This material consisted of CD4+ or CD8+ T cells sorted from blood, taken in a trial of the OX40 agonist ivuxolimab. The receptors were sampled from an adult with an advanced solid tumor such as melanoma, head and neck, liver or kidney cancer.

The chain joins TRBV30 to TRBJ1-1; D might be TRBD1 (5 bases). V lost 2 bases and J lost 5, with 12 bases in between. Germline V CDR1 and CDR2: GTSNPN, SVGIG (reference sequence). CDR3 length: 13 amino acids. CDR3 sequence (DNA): TGTGCCTGGAGTTATGGGGACGGGACTGAAGCTTTCTTT. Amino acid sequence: CAWSYGDGTEAFF.

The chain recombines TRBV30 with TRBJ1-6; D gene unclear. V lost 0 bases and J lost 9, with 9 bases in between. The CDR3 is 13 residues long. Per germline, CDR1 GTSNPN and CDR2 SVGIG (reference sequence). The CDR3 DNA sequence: TGTGCCTGGAGTGTACTAGTGAGTTCACCCCTCCACTTT. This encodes CAWSVLVSSPLHF.

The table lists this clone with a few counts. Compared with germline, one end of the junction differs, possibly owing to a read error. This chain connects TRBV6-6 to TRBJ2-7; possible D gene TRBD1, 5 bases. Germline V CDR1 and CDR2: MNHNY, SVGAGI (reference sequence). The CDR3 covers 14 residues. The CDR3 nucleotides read TGTGCCAGCAGTTACGACAGCTCTTCCTTCGAGCAGTACTTC. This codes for CASSYDSSSFEQYF.

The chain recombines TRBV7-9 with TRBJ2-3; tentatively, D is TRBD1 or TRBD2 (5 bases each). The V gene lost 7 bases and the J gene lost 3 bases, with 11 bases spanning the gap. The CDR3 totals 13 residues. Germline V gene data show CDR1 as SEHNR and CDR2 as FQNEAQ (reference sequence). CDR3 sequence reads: CASTSRGTDTQYF. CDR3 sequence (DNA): TGTGCCAGCACCTCGAGGGGAACAGATACGCAGTATTTT. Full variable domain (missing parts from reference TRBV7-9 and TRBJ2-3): DTGVSQNPRHKITKRGQNVTFRCDPISEHNRLYWYRQTLGQGPEFLTYFQNEAQLEKSRLLSDRFSAERPKGSFSTLEIQRTEQGDSAMYLCASTSRGTDTQYFGPGTRLTVL.

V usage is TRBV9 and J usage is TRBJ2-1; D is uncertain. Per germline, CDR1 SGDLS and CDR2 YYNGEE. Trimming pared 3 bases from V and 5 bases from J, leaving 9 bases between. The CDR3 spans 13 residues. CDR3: CASSDWRDNEQFF. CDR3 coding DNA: TGTGCCAGCAGCGACTGGAGAGACAATGAGCAGTTCTTC.

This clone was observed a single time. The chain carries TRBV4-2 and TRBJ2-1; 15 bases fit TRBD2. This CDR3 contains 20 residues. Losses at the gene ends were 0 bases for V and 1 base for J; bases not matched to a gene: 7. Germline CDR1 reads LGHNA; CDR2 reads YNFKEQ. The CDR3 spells CASSQDLRGLAGGSYNEQFF. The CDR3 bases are TGTGCCAGCAGCCAAGATCTAAGGGGACTAGCGGGGGGTTCCTACAATGAGCAGTTCTTC.

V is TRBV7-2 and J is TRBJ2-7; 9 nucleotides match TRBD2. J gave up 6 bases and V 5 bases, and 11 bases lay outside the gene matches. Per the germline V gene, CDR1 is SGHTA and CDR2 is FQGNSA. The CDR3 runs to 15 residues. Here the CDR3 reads CASSTTSGGQGEQYF. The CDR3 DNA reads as TGTGCCAGCAGCACGACTAGCGGCGGCCAGGGCGAGCAGTACTTC.

CDR3 sequence (DNA): TGCGCCAGCAGCCGCGTTCTTATGAACACTGAAGCTTTCTTT. Protein product: CASSRVLMNTEAFF. The rearrangement links TRBV4-1 to TRBJ1-1; unclear D gene. This CDR3 region has 14 residues. Germline assignment: CDR1 MGHRA and CDR2 YSYEKL. The ends were cut back, 4 bases at V and 0 bases at J, with 9 bases in the middle.

CDR3 residues: CASSLASTDPFLYNEQFF. The CDR3 nucleotides read TGCGCCAGCAGCTTGGCCTCAACGGACCCCTTTTTATACAATGAGCAGTTCTTC. V is TRBV5-1 and J is TRBJ2-1; no firm D call. CDR1 SGHRS and CDR2 YFSETQ come from the germline V gene. Trimming shortened V by 0 bases and J by 4 bases, and 20 bases separated the two germline ends. This CDR3 comprises 18 residues.

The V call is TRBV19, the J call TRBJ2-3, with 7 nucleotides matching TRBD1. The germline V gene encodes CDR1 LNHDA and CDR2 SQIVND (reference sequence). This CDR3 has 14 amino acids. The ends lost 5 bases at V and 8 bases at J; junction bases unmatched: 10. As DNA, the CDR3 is TGTGCCAGTAGTGCGGACAGGTCCGGGGTTACGCAGTATTTT. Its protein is CASSADRSGVTQYF.

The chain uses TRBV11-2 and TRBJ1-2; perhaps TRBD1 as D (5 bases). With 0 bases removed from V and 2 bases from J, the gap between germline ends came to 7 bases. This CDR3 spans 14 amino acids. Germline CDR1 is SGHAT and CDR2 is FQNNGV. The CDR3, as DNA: TGTGCCAGCAGCTTAGAGCACAGGAACTATGGCTACACCTTC. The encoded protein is CASSLEHRNYGYTF.

The CDR3 spells CASSSLTGLAFYEQYF. The CDR3 DNA reads TGTGCCAGCAGCTCCCTGACGGGACTCGCTTTCTACGAGCAGTACTTC. The chain combines TRBV5-6 with TRBJ2-5; maybe TRBD2 (6 bases). The DNA end is more similar to TRBJ2-7, so the J call may be wrong. The CDR3 extends over 16 amino acids. Germline V gene sequence: CDR1 SGHDT, CDR2 YYEEEE.

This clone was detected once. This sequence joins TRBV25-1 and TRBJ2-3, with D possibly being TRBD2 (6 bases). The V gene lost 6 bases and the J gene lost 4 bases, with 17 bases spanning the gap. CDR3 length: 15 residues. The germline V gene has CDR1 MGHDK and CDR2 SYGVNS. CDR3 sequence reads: CASRSPGTWPDTQYF. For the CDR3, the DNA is TGTGCCAGCAGATCACCTGGGACTTGGCCAGATACGCAGTATTTT. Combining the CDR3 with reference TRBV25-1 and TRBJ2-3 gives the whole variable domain EADIYQTPRYLVIGTGKKITLECSQTMGHDKMYWYQQDPGMELHLIHYSYGVNSTEKGDLSSESTVSRIRTEHFPLTLESARPSHTSQYLCASRSPGTWPDTQYFGPGTRLTVL.

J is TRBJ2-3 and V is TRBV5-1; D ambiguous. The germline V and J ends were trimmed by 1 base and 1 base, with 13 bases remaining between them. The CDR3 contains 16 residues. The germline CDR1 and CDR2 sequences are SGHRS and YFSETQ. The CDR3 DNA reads TGCGCCAGCAGCTTGAAGTGGGTTGGTGGCACAGATACGCAGTATTTT. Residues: CASSLKWVGGTDTQYF.

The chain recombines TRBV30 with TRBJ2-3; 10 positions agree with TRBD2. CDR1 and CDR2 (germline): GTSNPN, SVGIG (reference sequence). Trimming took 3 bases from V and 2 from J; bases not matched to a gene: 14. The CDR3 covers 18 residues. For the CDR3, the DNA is TGTGCCTGGAGAGTGATGGTAGCGGGGGGCCTTCTCACAGATACGCAGTATTTT. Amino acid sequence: CAWRVMVAGGLLTDTQYF.

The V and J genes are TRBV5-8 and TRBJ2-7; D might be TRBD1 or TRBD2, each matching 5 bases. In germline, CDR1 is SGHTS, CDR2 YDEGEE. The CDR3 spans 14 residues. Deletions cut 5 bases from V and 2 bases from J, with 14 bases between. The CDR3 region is CASSPGQGPYEQYF. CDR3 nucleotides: TGTGCCAGCAGTCCGGGGCAGGGACCCTACGAGCAGTACTTC.

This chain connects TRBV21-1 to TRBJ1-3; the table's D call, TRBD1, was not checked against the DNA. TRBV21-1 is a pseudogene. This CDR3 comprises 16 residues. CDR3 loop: CASSKGAGLSGNTIYF. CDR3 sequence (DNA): TGTGCCAGCAGCAAAGGAGCAGGCCTTTCTGGAAACACCATATATTTT.

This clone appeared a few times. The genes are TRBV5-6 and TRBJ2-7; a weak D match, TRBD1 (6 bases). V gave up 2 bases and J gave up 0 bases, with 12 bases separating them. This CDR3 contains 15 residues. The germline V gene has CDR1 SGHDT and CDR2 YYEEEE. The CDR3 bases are TGTGCCAGCAGCTTAGGACAGACCTTCTCCTACGAGCAGTACTTC. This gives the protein CASSLGQTFSYEQYF.

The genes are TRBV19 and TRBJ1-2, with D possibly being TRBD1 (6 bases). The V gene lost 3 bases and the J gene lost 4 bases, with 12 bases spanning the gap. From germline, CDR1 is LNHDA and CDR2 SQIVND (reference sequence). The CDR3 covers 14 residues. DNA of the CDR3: TGTGCCAGTAGTATTCCGGACAGCTTCTATGGCTACACCTTC. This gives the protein CASSIPDSFYGYTF.

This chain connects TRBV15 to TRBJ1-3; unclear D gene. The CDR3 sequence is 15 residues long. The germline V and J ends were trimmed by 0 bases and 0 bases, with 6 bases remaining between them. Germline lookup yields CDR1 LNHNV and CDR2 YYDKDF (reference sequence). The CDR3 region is CATSRDSLSGNTIYF. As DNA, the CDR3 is TGTGCCACCAGCAGAGATTCCCTCTCTGGAAACACCATATATTTT.

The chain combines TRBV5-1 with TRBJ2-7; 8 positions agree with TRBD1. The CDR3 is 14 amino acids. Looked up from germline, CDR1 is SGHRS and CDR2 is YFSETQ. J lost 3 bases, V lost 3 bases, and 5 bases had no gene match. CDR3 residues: CASSSGTGNYEQYF. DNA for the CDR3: TGCGCCAGCAGCTCGGGGACAGGAAACTACGAGCAGTACTTC.

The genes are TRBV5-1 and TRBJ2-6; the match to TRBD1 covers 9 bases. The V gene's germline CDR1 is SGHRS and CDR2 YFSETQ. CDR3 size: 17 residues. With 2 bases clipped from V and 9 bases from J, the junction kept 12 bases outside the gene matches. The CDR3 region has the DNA TGCGCCAGCAGCTTCTATTACGGGACAGGGACCTACAACGTCCTGACTTTC. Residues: CASSFYYGTGTYNVLTF.